This TCR beta chain was sequenced for a study of T cell responses to AZD1222 COVID-19 vaccine (dated by TCRdb to the early 2020s). For the study in its entirety: A total of 240 or so trial participants underwent TCR sequencing, of whom more than 200 had received two doses of AZD1222 and some 25 had received two doses of the MenACWY control vaccine. Trial participants were enrolled by age into subgroups of 18-55, 56-69 and 70-plus years, and around 140, 26 and 57 TCR-sequenced participants, respectively, were included in these subgroups.

This specimen's time point label, interpreted: about 28 days (+/-7) after the second vaccine dose. The treatment or condition label for this specimen denotes: meningococcal conjugate vaccine given as trial control. Vaccinee samples came from UK trials COV001 and COV002, including a single-blind randomized controlled phase 2/3 trial of AZD1222 (ChAdOx1 nCoV-19) in healthy adults. For TCRbeta chain sequencing, PBMC samples were collected from trial participants at day 0 and at day 28 after the second dose. Broad study findings and their caveats: The whole spike protein was spanned by vaccine-associated CD4 TCRs, and dominant responses were seen in regions 160-218 and 743-854. After two AZD1222 doses, both the breadth and the depth of spike-specific TCRs were significantly higher than at day 0 and than in MenACWY recipients. No day 14 peak-response samples were available, so repertoires were characterized only after the peak T cell response. In the small 56-69-year group, the increase in depth fell short of significance, most likely because of low power. Nearly half of unique spike-specific TCRs reportedly recognized epitopes outside regions mutated in the B.1.351 and B.1.1.7 variants. Conclusions about previously exposed vaccinees are limited, since just a handful of AZD1222 recipients were seropositive for SARS-CoV-2 at baseline. Most participants were white British and females outnumbered males, and the authors suggested that clonal diversity may have been underestimated.

In regard to this clone: What antigen it recognizes has not been identified. No quality values exist for individual bases; no much larger clone is one base distant.

The CDR3 regions of human TCRbeta chains were analyzed by immunosequencing. Turning to the authors' computational methods: TCRs in the repertoires were matched against a reference library of SARS-CoV-2-specific TCRs that had been generated with the MIRA antigen-specificity platform. Breadth was defined as the fraction of unique TCRs that were SARS-CoV-2-associated, and depth was defined as the fraction of total T cells that were SARS-CoV-2-associated. Each spike-specific TCR was assigned to its reactive spike region and to a CD4 or CD8 class using the MIRA data. Log10-transformed breadth and depth values were compared by one-way ANOVA with Sidak's multiple comparisons tests. Entries here come from immuneACCESS through TCRdb and include only in-frame sequences with V and J called. Some clones fail to appear in such tables; in the studies checked, an unresolved V gene covers under half of the shortfall, and the cause of the remainder is unknown. V and J calls plus clone size are reproduced from that table; the DNA served to infer D and trimming. Here the sample has some 150,000 clones; 85% to 90% occur a single time. The ten largest clones add up to more than 3.5% of the sample.

The germline V gene yields SGHTA for CDR1 and FQGNSA for CDR2. V is pruned by 1 base and J by 3 bases, leaving 6 bases of the junction without a gene match. The CDR3 runs 16 residues from the cysteine to the phenylalanine. Kept here is only the CDR3 DNA, which spans 48 bases and is read in frame from base 1. The TCR was taken from an adult who received the MenACWY meningococcal vaccine as a control. Sequences were derived from peripheral blood, sampled 28 days after the second dose of the MenACWY control vaccine. Recombination linked TRBV7-2 to TRBJ2-7, and 10 bases in between align with TRBD1. The CDR3 protein is CASSLEGTGDYYEQYF. The base sequence is TGTGCCAGCAGCTTAGAGGGGACAGGGGACTACTACGAGCAGTACTTC. The full variable domain, with segments outside the CDR3 supplied by the reference TRBV7-2 and TRBJ2-7 proteins, appears as GAGVSQSPSNKVTEKGKDVELRCDPISGHTALYWYRQSLGQGLEFLIYFQGNSAPDKSGLPSDRFSAERTGGSVSTLTIQRTQQEDSAVYLCASSLEGTGDYYEQYFGPGTRLTVT.